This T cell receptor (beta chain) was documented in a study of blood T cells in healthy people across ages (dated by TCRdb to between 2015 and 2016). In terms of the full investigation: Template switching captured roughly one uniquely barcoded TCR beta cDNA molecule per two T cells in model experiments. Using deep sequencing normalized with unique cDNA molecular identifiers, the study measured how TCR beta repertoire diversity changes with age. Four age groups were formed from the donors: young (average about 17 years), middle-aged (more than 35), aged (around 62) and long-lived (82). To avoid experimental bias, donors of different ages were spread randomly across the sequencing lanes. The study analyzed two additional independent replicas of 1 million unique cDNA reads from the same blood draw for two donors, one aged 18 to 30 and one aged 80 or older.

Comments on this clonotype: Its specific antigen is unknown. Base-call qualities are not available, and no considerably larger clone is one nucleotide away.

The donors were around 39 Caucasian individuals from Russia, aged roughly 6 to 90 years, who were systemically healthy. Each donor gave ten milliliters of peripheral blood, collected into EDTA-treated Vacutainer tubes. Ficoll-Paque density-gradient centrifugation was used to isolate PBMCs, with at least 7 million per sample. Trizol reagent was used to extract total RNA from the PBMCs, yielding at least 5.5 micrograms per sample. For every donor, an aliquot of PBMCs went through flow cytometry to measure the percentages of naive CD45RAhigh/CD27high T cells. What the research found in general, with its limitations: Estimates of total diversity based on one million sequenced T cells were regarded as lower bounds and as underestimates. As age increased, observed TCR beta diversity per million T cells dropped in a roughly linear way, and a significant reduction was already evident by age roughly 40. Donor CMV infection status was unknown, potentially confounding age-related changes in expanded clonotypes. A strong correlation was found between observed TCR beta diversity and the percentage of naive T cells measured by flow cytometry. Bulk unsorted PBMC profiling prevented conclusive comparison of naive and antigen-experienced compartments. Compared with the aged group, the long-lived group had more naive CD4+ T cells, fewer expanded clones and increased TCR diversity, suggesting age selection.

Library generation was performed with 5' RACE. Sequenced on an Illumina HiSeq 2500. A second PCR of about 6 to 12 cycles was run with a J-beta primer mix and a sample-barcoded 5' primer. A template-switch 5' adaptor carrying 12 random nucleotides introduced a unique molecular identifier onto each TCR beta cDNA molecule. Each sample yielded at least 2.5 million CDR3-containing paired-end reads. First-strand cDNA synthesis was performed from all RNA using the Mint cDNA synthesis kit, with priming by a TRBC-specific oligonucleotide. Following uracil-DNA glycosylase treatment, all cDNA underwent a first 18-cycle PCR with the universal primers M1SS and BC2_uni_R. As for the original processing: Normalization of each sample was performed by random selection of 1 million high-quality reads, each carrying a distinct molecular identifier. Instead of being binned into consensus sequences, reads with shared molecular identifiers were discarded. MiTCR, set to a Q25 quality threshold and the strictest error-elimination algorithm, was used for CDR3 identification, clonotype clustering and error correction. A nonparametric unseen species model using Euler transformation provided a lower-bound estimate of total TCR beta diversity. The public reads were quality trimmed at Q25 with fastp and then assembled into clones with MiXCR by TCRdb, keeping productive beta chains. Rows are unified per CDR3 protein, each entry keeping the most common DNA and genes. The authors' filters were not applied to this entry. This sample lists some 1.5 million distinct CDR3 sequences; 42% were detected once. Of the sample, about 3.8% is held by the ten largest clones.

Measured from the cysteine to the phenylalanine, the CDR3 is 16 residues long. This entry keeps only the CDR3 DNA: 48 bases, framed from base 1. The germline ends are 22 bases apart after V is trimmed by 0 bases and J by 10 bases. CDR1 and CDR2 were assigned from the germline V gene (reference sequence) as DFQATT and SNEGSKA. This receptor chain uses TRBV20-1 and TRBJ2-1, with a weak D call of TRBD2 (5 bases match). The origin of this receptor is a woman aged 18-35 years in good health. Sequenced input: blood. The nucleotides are TGCAGTGCTAGAGATTTAACCTCTAGGTCCCTAGCCGAGCAGTTCTTC. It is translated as CSARDLTSRSLAEQFF.